This TCR beta chain was captured in a study of shared clonotypes between healthy human individuals. Comments on this clone: This likely stems from a read error, as it lies one base from a far larger clone.

In germline, CDR1 is SQVTM, CDR2 ANQGSEA. The CDR3 has 14 residues. Method: immunoSEQ multiplex PCR; TCRdb's copy keeps in-frame clones and lacks some. This table holds some 530,000 clones, about 78% found once. This TCR was recovered from a woman in her thirties or forties in good health. Some clones in this sample may be carry-over from other donors' samples. The sequencing sample was made of PBMCs. This sequence joins TRBV29-1 and TRBJ1-4, with D possibly matching TRBD1 (6 bases). CDR3 DNA sequence: TGCATCGTTGAAGCGGTGGGGGGCGTTGAAAAACTGTTTTTT. This sequence encodes CIVEAVGGVEKLFF.